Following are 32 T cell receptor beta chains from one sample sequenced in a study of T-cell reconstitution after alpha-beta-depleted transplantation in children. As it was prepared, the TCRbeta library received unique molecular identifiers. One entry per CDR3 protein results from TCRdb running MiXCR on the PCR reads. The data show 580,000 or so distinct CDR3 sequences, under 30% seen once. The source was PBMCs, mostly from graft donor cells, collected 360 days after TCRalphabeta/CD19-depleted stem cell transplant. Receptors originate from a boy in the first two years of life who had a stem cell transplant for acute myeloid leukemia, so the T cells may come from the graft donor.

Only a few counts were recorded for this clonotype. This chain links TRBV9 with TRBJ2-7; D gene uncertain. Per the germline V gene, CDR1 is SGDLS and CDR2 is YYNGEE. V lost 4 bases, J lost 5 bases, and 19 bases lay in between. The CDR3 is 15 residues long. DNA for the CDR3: TGTGCCAGCAGCCCCCGCCAGGCCCCGGACGACGAGCAGTACTTC. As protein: CASSPRQAPDDEQYF. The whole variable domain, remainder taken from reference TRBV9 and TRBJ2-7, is DSGVTQTPKHLITATGQRVTLRCSPRSGDLSVYWYQQSLDQGLQFLIQYYNGEERAKGNILERFSAQQFPDLHSELNLSSLELGDSALYFCASSPRQAPDDEQYFGPGTRLTVT.

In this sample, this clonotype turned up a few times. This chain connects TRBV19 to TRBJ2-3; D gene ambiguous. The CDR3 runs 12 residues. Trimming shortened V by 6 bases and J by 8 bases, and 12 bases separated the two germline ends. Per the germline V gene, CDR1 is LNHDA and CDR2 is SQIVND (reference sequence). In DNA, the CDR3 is TGTGCCAGTAGAAGTAGTGTGGCTACGCAGTATTTT. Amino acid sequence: CASRSSVATQYF. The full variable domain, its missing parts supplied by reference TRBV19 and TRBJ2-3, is DGGITQSPKYLFRKEGQNVTLSCEQNLNHDAMYWYRQDPGQGLRLIYYSQIVNDFQKGDIAEGYSVSREKKESFPLTVTSAQKNPTAFYLCASRSSVATQYFGPGTRLTVL.

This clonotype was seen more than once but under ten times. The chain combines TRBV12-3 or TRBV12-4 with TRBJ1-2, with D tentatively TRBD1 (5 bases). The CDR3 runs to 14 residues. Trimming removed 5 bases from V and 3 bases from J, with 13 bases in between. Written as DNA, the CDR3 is TGTGCCAGCAGTGCCGGGGGGTTGGACTATGGCTACACCTTC. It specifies CASSAGGLDYGYTF.

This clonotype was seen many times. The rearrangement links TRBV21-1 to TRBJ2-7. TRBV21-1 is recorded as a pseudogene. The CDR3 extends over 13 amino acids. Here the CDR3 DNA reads TGTGCCAGCACAGAAGACAGTCTCTGCGAGCAGTACGTC. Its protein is CASTEDSLCEQYV.

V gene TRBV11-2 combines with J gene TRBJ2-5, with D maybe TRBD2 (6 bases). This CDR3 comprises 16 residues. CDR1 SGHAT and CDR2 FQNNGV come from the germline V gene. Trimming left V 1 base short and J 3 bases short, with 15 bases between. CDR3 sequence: CASSLGVGTGEETQYF. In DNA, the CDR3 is TGTGCCAGCAGCTTAGGAGTCGGGACGGGGGAAGAGACCCAGTACTTC.

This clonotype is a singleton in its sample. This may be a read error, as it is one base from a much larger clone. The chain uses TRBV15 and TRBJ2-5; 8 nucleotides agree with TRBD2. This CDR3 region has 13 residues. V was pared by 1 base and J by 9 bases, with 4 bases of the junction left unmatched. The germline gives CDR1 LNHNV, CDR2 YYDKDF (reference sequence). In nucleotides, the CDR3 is TGTGCCACCAGCAGAGCGGGGGGGGAGGCCCAGTACTTC. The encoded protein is CATSRAGGEAQYF.

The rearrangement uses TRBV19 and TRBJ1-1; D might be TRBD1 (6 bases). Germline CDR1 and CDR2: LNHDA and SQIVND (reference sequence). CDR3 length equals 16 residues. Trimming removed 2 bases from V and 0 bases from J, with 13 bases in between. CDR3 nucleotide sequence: TGTGCCAGTAGTATACGCAGGGGCGGGATGAACACTGAAGCTTTCTTT. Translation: CASSIRRGGMNTEAFF. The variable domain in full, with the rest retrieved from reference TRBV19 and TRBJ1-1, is DGGITQSPKYLFRKEGQNVTLSCEQNLNHDAMYWYRQDPGQGLRLIYYSQIVNDFQKGDIAEGYSVSREKKESFPLTVTSAQKNPTAFYLCASSIRRGGMNTEAFFGQGTRLTVV.

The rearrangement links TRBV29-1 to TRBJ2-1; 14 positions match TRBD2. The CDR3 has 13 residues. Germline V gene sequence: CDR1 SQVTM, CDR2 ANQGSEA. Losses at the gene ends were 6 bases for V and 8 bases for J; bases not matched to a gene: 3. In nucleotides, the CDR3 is TGCAGCGTCCGGACTAGCGGGGGGCATGAGCAGTTCTTC. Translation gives CSVRTSGGHEQFF.

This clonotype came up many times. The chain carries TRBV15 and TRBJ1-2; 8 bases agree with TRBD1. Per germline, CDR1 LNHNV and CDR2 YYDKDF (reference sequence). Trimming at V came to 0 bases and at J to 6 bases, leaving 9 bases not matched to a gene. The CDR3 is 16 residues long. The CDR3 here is CATSRDLPGQVNGYTF. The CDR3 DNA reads TGTGCCACCAGCAGAGATCTCCCGGGACAGGTGAATGGCTACACCTTC. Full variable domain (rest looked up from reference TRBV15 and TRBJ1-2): DAMVIQNPRYQVTQFGKPVTLSCSQTLNHNVMYWYQQKSSQAPKLLFHYYDKDFNNEADTPDNFQSRRPNTSFCFLDIRSPGLGDTAMYLCATSRDLPGQVNGYTFGSGTRLTVV.

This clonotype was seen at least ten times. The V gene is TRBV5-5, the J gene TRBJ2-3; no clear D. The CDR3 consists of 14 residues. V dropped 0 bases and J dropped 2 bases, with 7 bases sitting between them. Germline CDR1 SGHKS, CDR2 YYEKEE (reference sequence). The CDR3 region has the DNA TGTGCCAGCAGCTTGGTGGCGTACACAGATACGCAGTATTTT. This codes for CASSLVAYTDTQYF.

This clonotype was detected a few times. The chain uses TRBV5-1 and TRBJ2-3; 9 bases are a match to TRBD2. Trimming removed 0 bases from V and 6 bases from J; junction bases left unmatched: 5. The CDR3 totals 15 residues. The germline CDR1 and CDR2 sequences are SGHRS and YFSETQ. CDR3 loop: CASSLEGGGVDTQYF. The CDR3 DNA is TGCGCCAGCAGCTTGGAGGGCGGGGGGGTGGATACGCAGTATTTT.

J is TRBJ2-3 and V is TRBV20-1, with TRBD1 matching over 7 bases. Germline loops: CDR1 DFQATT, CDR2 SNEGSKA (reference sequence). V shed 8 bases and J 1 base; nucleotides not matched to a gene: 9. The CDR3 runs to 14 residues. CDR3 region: CSPQGDVGTDTQYF. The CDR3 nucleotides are TGCAGTCCCCAGGGGGATGTTGGCACAGATACGCAGTATTTT.

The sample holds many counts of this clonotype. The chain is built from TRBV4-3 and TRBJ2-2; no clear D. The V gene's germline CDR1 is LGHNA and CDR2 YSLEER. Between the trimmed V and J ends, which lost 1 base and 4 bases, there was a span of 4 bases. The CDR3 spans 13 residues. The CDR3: CASSQGSTGELFF. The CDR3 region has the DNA TGCGCCAGCAGCCAAGGGTCCACCGGGGAGCTGTTTTTT.

CDR3 protein: CASSQDTTKVVDTQYF. The CDR3 coding sequence is TGCGCCAGCAGCCAAGATACTACAAAAGTGGTAGATACGCAGTATTTT. The V call is TRBV4-3, the J call TRBJ2-3, with D unclear. The CDR3 totals 16 residues. Germline V CDR1 and CDR2: LGHNA, YSLEER. The V end was cut by 0 bases, the J end by 5 bases, with 15 bases between.

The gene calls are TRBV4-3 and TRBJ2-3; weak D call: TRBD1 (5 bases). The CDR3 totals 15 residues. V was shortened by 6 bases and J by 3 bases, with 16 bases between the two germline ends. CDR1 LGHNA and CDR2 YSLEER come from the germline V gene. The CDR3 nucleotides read TGCGCCAGCAGGCAACAGGACGTATTAACAGATACGCAGTATTTT. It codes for CASRQQDVLTDTQYF.

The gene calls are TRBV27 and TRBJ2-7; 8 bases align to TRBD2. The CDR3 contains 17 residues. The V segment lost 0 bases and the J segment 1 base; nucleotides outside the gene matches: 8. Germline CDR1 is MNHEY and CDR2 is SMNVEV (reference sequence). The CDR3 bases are TGTGCCAGCAGTTTATCCCGGATTAGCGGGGTTTCCTACGAGCAGTACTTC. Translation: CASSLSRISGVSYEQYF.

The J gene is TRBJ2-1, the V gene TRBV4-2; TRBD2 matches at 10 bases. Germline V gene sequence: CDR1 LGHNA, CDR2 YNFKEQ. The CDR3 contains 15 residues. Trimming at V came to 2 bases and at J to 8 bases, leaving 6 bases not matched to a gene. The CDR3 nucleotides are TGTGCCAGCAGCCAAAAAGCGGGGGGGCCCTATGAGCAGTTCTTC. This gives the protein CASSQKAGGPYEQFF.

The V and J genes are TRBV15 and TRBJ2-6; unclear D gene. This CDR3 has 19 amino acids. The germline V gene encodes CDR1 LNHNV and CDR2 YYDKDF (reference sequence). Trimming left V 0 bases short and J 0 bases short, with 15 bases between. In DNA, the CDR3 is TGTGCCACCAGCAGAGATGAGGAGAACGGAGACTCTGGGGCCAACGTCCTGACTTTC. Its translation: CATSRDEENGDSGANVLTF.

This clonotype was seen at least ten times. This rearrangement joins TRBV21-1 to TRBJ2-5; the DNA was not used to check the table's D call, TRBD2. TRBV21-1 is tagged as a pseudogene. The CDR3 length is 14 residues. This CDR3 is CASDKVAEGETQYF. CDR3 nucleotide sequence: TGTGCCAGCGATAAGGTAGCCGAGGGTGAGACCCAGTACTTC.

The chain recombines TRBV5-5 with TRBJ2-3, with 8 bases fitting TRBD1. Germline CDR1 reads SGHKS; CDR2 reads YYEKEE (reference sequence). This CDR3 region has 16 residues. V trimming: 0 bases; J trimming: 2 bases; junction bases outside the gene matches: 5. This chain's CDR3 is CASSLATGAYTDTQYF. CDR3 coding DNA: TGTGCCAGCAGCTTGGCGACAGGGGCCTACACAGATACGCAGTATTTT.

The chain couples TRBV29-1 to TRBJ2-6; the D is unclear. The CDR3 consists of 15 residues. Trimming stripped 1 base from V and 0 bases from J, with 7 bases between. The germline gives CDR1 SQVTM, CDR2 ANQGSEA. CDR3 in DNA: TGCAGCGTTGAAGCGGTATACTCTGGGGCCAACGTCCTGACTTTC. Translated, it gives CSVEAVYSGANVLTF.

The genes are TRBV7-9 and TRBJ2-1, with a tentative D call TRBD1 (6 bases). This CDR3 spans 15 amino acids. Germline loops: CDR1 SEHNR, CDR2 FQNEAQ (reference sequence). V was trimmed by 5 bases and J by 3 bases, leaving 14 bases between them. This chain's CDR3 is CASSHRHRVYNEQFF. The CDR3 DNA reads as TGTGCCAGCAGCCACCGGCACAGGGTCTACAATGAGCAGTTCTTC. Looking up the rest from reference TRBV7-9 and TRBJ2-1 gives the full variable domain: DTGVSQNPRHKITKRGQNVTFRCDPISEHNRLYWYRQTLGQGPEFLTYFQNEAQLEKSRLLSDRFSAERPKGSFSTLEIQRTEQGDSAMYLCASSHRHRVYNEQFFGPGTRLTVL.

The CDR3, as DNA: TGTGCCAGCAGCTTGGGGGACACCTGGGAGACCCAGTACTTC. Its protein product is CASSLGDTWETQYF. The rearrangement links TRBV5-5 to TRBJ2-5; tentatively, D is TRBD1 (6 bases). This CDR3 is built from 14 residues. Trimming stripped 0 bases from V and 5 bases from J, with 11 bases between. Germline V lookup: CDR1 SGHKS, CDR2 YYEKEE (reference sequence).

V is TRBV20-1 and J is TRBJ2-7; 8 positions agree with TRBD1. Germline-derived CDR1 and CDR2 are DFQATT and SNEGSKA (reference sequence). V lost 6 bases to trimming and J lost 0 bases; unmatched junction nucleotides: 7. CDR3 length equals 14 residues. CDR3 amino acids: CSAQDRGSSYEQYV. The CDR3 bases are TGCAGTGCCCAAGACAGGGGCAGCTCCTACGAGCAGTACGTC.

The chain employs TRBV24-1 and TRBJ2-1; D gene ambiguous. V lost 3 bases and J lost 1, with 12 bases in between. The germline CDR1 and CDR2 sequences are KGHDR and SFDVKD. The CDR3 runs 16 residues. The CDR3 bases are TGTGCCACCAGTGATACCACCCCTGGTTCCTACAATGAGCAGTTCTTC. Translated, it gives CATSDTTPGSYNEQFF.

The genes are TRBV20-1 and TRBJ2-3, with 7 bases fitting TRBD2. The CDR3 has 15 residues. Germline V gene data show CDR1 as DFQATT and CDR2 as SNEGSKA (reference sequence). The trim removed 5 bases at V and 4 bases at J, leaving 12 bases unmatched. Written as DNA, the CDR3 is TGCAGTGCTGGCCTAAGGCGGGGGACCGCAGATACGCAGTATTTT. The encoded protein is CSAGLRRGTADTQYF.

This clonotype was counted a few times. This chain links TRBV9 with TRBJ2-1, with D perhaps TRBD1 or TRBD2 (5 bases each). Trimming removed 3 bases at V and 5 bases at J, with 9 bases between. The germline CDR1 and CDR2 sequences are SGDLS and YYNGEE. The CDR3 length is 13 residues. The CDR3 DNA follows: TGTGCCAGCAGCGGTGGGACCCACAATGAGCAGTTCTTC. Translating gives CASSGGTHNEQFF.

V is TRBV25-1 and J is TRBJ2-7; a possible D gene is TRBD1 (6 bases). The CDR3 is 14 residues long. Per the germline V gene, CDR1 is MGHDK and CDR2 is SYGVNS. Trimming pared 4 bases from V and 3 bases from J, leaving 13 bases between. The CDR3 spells CASSADQGNYEQYF. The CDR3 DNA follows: TGTGCCAGCAGTGCCGATCAGGGGAACTACGAGCAGTACTTC.

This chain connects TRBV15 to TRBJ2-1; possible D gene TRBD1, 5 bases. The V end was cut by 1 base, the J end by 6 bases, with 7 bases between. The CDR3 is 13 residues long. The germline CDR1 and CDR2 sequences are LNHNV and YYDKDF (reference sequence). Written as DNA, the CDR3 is TGTGCCACCAGCAGAGCAGGGCCCAATGAGCAGTTCTTC. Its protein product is CATSRAGPNEQFF. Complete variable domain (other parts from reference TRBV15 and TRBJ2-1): DAMVIQNPRYQVTQFGKPVTLSCSQTLNHNVMYWYQQKSSQAPKLLFHYYDKDFNNEADTPDNFQSRRPNTSFCFLDIRSPGLGDTAMYLCATSRAGPNEQFFGPGTRLTVL.

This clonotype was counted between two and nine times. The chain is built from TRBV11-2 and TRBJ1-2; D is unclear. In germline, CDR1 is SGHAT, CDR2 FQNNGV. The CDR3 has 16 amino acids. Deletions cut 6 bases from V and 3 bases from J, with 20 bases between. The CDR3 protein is CASRPGSSGADYGYTF. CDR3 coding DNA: TGTGCCAGCAGGCCCGGGTCGTCGGGAGCCGACTATGGCTACACCTTC.

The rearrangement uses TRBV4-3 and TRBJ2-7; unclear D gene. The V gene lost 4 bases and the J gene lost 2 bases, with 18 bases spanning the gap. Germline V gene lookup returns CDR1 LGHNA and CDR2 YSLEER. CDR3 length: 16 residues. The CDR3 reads CASSLTKSVGTYEQYF. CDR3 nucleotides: TGCGCCAGCAGCCTCACAAAATCGGTTGGGACCTACGAGCAGTACTTC.

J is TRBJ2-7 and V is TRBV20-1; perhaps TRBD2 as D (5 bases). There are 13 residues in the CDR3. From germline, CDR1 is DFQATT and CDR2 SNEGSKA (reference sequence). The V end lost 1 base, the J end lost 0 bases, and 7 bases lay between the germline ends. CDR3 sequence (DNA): TGCAGTGCTAGAGGGACTTTCTCCTACGAGCAGTACTTC. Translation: CSARGTFSYEQYF.